This TCR beta chain was recovered during a study of T cell responses to AZD1222 COVID-19 vaccine. The repertoire was sequenced with immunoSEQ multiplex PCR; TCRdb's copy has only in-frame clones and lacks some. In the table there are 140,000 or so clones, roughly 88% of which are singletons. V was shortened by 7 bases and J by 1 base, with 5 bases between the two germline ends. CDR1 and CDR2 from the germline V gene are SNHLY and FYNNEI. This CDR3 comprises 13 residues. This chain uses TRBV2 with TRBJ2-6; D possibly corresponds to TRBD2 (5 bases). The starting material was peripheral blood, obtained on day 0 of AZD1222 vaccination. This TCR was sampled from an adult in good health. The CDR3 reads CASTGSGANVLTF. CDR3 bases: TGTGCCAGCACGGGGTCTGGGGCCAACGTCCTGACTTTC. Together with reference TRBV2 and TRBJ2-6, the CDR3 gives the full variable domain: EPEVTQTPSHQVTQMGQEVILRCVPISNHLYFYWYRQILGQKVEFLVSFYNNEISEKSEIFDDQFSVERPDGSNFTLKIRSTKLEDSAMYFCASTGSGANVLTFGAGSRLTVL.